This section outlines one TCR beta chain sequence together with its context. This clonotype was detected ten times or more. Its antigen is unknown. The sample holds no much larger clone one base away, and base qualities are not on file. From the cysteine through the phenylalanine, the CDR3 covers 13 amino acids. Only the CDR3 region is kept as DNA, spanning 39 bases read in frame from base 1. At the junction V is shortened by 4 bases and J by 4 bases, with 10 bases in between. CDR1 and CDR2 (SNHLY, FYNNEI) derive from the germline V gene. This specimen comes from a study of glioma-infiltrating T cells (dated by TCRdb to 2016 to 2017). As for the study more broadly: Sequencing of TCR alpha- and beta-chain repertoires was performed on glioma tissue, on non-neoplastic brain tissue, and on matched peripheral blood mononuclear cells. To measure divergence between tissue and blood T-cell populations, each tissue-infiltrating repertoire was compared with the peripheral blood repertoire of the same patient. Three low-grade glioma patients, several primary glioblastoma patients, and three non-glioma patients who contributed non-neoplastic brain tissue made up the paired cohort.

What the work shows at the level of the full study, not this receptor alone: The group comparisons were based on small numbers of patients: three non-neoplastic, three low-grade glioma and fewer than ten glioblastoma patients. VJ-independent divergence between tissue and blood was found to be below expectation in non-neoplastic patients but above expectation in all gliomas, particularly low-grade gliomas. Only a very small number of CDR3 sequences turned up in both tissue and blood, a result put down to high CDR3 diversity combined with limited sampling.

TCR alpha and beta CDR3 regions were amplified with the iRepertoire nested amplicon-rescue multiplex PCR (arm-PCR) platform from RNA. The input for one-step reverse transcription and amplification was about 100-400 ng of either tissue mRNA or PBMC total RNA. Following bead purification, Illumina adapters were added by a secondary multiplex PCR, and libraries between 200 and 400 bp were gel-purified. Demultiplexing relied on internal 6-nucleotide barcodes carried by the libraries. Sequencing of the libraries was done on an Illumina MiSeq using 2x220 or 2x250 nucleotide paired-end reads. On the study's bioinformatics: Paired reads were merged using FLASH 1.2.11 and were aligned to the GRCh37 human genome using BWA-MEM, after which TRA and TRB reads were extracted. An IMGT-derived reference of cassette sequences and CDR3 motifs, with pseudogenes included, was used for V and J assignment. Reads were translated in three frames, and productive CDR3s were defined as those with a C...FGXG motif and no stop codons. Clonotypes were defined as unique combinations of V-J cassette pair and CDR3 amino acid sequence. Reads were filtered by Hamming distance, thresholded by each sample's sequence error rate in mapped regions. TCRdb reprocessing: public reads trimmed at Q25 with fastp, clones called with MiXCR, in-frame beta chains kept. Records with the same CDR3 protein are collapsed into one entry carrying the most frequent genes and DNA. TCRdb, rather than the study authors, made the V and J calls. The sample table shows tens of thousands of distinct CDR3 sequences, and about a quarter are seen once. Of the sample, about 6.7% is held by the ten largest clones.

Specimen: glioma tissue, nonneoplastic brain tissue, or PBMCs (not recorded which). The sequence derives from a human donor with low-grade glioma or glioblastoma, undergoing nonglioma brain surgery, or in good health (not recorded which). The rearranged chain carries TRBV2 and TRBJ1-2; TRBD1 is possibly the D segment (6 matching bases). The nucleotides are TGTGCCAGCAGTGTAGGGACAAGCTATGGCTACACCTTC. Its protein product is CASSVGTSYGYTF. Where the CDR3 stops, the reference TRBV2 and TRBJ1-2 genes take over; the full variable domain is EPEVTQTPSHQVTQMGQEVILRCVPISNHLYFYWYRQILGQKVEFLVSFYNNEISEKSEIFDDQFSVERPDGSNFTLKIRSTKLEDSAMYFCASSVGTSYGYTFGSGTRLTVV.